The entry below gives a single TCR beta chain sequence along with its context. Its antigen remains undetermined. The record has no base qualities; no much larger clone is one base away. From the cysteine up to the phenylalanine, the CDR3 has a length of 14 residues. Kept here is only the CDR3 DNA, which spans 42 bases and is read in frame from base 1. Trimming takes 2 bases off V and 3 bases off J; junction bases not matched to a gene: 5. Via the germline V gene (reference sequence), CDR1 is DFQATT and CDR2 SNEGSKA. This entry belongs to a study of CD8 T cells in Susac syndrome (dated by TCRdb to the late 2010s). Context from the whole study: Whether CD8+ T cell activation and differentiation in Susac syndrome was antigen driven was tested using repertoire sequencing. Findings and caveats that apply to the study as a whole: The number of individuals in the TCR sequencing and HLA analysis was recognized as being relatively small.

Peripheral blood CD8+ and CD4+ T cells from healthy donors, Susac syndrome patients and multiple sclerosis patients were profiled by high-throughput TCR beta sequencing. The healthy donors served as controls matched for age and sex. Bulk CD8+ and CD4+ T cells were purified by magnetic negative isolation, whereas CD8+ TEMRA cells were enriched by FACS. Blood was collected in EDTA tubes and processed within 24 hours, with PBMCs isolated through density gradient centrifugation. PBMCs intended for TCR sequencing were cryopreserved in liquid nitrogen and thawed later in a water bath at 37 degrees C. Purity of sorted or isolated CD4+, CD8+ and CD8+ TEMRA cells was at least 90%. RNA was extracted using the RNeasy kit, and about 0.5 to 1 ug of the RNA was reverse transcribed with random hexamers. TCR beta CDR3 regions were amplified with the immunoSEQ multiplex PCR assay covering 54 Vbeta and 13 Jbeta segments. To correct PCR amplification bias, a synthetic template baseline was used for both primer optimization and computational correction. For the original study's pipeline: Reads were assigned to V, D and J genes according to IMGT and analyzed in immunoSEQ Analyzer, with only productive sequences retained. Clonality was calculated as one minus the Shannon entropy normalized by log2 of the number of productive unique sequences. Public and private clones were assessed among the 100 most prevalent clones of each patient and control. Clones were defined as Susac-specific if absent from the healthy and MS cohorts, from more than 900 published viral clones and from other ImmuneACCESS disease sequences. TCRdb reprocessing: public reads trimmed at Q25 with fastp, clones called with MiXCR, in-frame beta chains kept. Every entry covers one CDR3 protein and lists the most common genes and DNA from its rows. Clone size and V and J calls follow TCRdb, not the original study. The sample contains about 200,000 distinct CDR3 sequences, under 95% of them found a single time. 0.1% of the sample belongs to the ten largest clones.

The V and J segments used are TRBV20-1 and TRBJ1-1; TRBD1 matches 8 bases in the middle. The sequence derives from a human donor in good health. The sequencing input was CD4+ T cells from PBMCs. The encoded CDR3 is CSARKTGEDTEAFF. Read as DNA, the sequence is TGCAGTGCTAGAAAGACAGGGGAGGACACTGAAGCTTTCTTT.